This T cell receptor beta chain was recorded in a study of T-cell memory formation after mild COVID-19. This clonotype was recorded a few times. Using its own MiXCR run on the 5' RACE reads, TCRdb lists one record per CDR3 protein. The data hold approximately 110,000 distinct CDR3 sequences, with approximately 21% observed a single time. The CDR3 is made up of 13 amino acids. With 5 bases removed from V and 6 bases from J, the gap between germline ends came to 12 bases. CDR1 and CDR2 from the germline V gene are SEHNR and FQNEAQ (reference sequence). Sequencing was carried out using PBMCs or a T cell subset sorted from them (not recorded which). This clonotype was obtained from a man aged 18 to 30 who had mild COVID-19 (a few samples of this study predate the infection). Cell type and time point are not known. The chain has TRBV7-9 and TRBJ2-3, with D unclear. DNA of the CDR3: TGTGCCAGCAGCCTCACGGCTGGGGATACGCAGTATTTT. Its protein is CASSLTAGDTQYF. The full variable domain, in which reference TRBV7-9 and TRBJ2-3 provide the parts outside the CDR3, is DTGVSQNPRHKITKRGQNVTFRCDPISEHNRLYWYRQTLGQGPEFLTYFQNEAQLEKSRLLSDRFSAERPKGSFSTLEIQRTEQGDSAMYLCASSLTAGDTQYFGPGTRLTVL.